The subject of this entry is one T cell receptor beta chain. Gene names are the mouse ones. The CDR3 goes on 4 residues after the read ends, and that part is filled in from the germline J gene. These data originate in a study of CD8+ T cells in alopecia areata. The sequencing template was cDNA reverse transcribed from extracted RNA. TCRdb keeps only in-frame clones here, not all; method: immunoSEQ multiplex PCR. The data show some 120,000 clones, with none appearing a single time. CDR1 is FNHDT and CDR2 is SITEND in the germline V gene (reference sequence). The CDR3 is 15 amino acids. J lost 6 bases, V lost 4 bases, and 8 bases had no gene match.

The rearrangement links TRBV19 to TRBJ2-1; 9 nucleotides line up with TRBD2. The receptor comes from a C3H/HeJ mouse with alopecia areata. MHC haplotype of the mouse line: H2-k. The sequenced material came from lesional skin. CDR3: CASSQNWGVGAEQFF. CDR3 DNA (partial): TGTGCCAGCAGTCAAAACTGGGGGGTTGGTGCT.